These T cell receptor beta chains were read from a single sample in a study of human T cells and chemical hapten exposure. TCRdb fed the RACE reads into MiXCR, producing one record per CDR3 protein. The sample yields more than 150,000 distinct CDR3 sequences, nearly 30% seen once. This specimen was whole blood, taken in connection with sensitization to the hapten diphenylcyclopropenone (DPC). These receptors came from a woman aged 30 to 39 with alopecia areata. Some clones in this sample may be carry-over from other donors' samples. CDR3s include the opening cysteine and the closing phenylalanine or tryptophan. The order of the fields is CDR3 length, J gene, clone size, D gene, V gene, CDR3 protein, CDR3 DNA. D genes are given only for firm matches. Not every row has a clone size; where given, it reads once, few, many or a size class.

>17|TRBJ2-1|NA|TRBD2|TRBV5-6
CASSLAGAGGTYNEQFF
TGTGCCAGCAGCTTGGCCGGGGCGGGAGGGACGTACAATGAGCAGTTCTTC
>12|TRBJ1-2|once|NA|TRBV14
CASSQTSYGYTF
TGTGCCAGCAGCCAGACGAGCTATGGCTACACCTTC
>14|TRBJ1-2|NA|NA|TRBV28
CASSLGGTFYGYTF
TGTGCCAGCAGTTTGGGGGGGACCTTCTATGGCTACACCTTC
>16|TRBJ2-5|NA|TRBD2|TRBV11-2
CASSLGVAGGPETQYF
TGTGCCAGCAGCTTAGGAGTAGCGGGCGGTCCGGAGACCCAGTACTTC
>15|TRBJ2-2|many|NA|TRBV15
CATSRESGNTGELFF
TGTGCCACCAGCAGAGAATCAGGGAACACCGGGGAGCTGTTTTTT
>11|TRBJ2-1|NA|NA|TRBV2
CASTFYDEQFF
TGTGCCAGCACCTTCTACGATGAGCAGTTCTTC
>17|TRBJ2-7|NA|TRBD2|TRBV29-1
CSVVPSGTSGIPYEQYF
TGCAGCGTTGTGCCCTCCGGGACTAGCGGTATTCCCTACGAGCAGTACTTC
>16|TRBJ2-7|NA|NA|TRBV21-1
CASSPKGGTGGFEQYF
TGTGCCAGCAGTCCTAAAGGGGGGACAGGGGGCTTCGAGCAGTACTTC
>13|TRBJ1-1|NA|NA|TRBV28
CASSLNAGRLAFF
TGTGCCAGCAGTCTGAACGCGGGTCGCCTTGCTTTCTTT
>15|TRBJ2-7|few|TRBD2|TRBV28
CASSPPLAGGYEQYF
TGTGCCAGCAGTCCACCGCTAGCGGGAGGTTACGAGCAGTACTTC
>11|TRBJ2-1|NA|NA|TRBV6-2/TRBV6-3
CASSLNREQFF
TGTGCCAGCAGCCTCAACAGAGAGCAGTTCTTC
>16|TRBJ1-1|NA|NA|TRBV28
CASSLGPAGIVAEAFF
TGTGCCAGCAGTTTAGGCCCTGCCGGGATCGTCGCTGAAGCTTTCTTT
>13|TRBJ1-1|NA|NA|TRBV7-3
CASSLAVGGEAFF
TGTGCCAGCAGCTTGGCCGTAGGGGGTGAAGCTTTCTTT
>16|TRBJ1-6|NA|NA|TRBV20-1
CSASGLTGLPNSPLHF
TGCAGTGCTAGCGGTCTCACAGGGTTACCCAATTCACCCCTCCACTTT
>15|TRBJ1-3|NA|TRBD1|TRBV28
CASSPQGASGNTIYF
TGTGCCAGCAGTCCTCAGGGGGCTTCCGGAAACACCATATATTTT
>15|TRBJ1-3|few|NA|TRBV7-2
CASSLARGEGNTIYF
TGTGCCAGCAGCTTAGCGCGGGGGGAAGGAAACACCATATATTTT
>13|TRBJ2-1|few|TRBD2|TRBV29-1
CSVASSGYNEQFF
TGCAGCGTTGCCTCTAGCGGTTACAATGAGCAGTTCTTC
>15|TRBJ2-7|few|NA|TRBV4-3
CASSQGWGSSYEQYF
TGCGCCAGCAGCCAGGGATGGGGAAGCTCCTACGAGCAGTACTTC
>15|TRBJ2-1|NA|NA|TRBV4-3
CASSQTSSRVGEQFF
TGCGCCAGCAGCCAAACGTCCTCACGGGTGGGGGAGCAGTTCTTC
>16|TRBJ2-3|many|NA|TRBV28
CASSPSPGGRGYTQYF
TGTGCCAGCAGCCCCAGCCCCGGGGGGCGGGGGTATACGCAGTATTTT
>14|TRBJ1-1|NA|NA|TRBV9
CASSVVGPNTEAFF
TGTGCCAGCAGCGTAGTAGGTCCCAACACTGAAGCTTTCTTT
>14|TRBJ1-5|NA|NA|TRBV29-1
CSVAAGHSNQPQHF
TGCAGCGTTGCAGCAGGACATAGCAATCAGCCCCAGCATTTT
>19|TRBJ1-5|NA|NA|TRBV4-1
CASSQELAGATNINQPQHF
TGCGCCAGCAGCCAAGAGCTCGCGGGGGCTACGAATATCAATCAGCCCCAGCATTTT
>12|TRBJ1-2|few|NA|TRBV28
CASLGQFYGYTF
TGTGCCAGCCTTGGACAGTTCTATGGCTACACCTTC
>15|TRBJ1-5|NA|NA|TRBV4-3
CASSQEAGPNQPQHF
TGCGCCAGCAGCCAAGAGGCAGGGCCTAATCAGCCCCAGCATTTT
>15|TRBJ2-2|NA|NA|TRBV20-1
CSARDSSANTGELFF
TGCAGTGCTAGAGATTCCAGTGCCAACACCGGGGAGCTGTTTTTT
>14|TRBJ2-1|NA|TRBD2|TRBV28
CASSPGTRGDEQFF
TGTGCCAGCAGCCCCGGGACTAGGGGAGATGAGCAGTTCTTC
>15|TRBJ2-7|NA|NA|TRBV28
CASSSAGLRSYEQYF
TGTGCCAGCAGTTCAGCTGGGCTTCGCTCCTACGAGCAGTACTTC
>12|TRBJ1-2|NA|NA|TRBV10-2
CASQQGDYGYTF
TGCGCCAGCCAACAGGGCGACTATGGCTACACCTTC
>14|TRBJ2-5|few|TRBD2|TRBV11-2
CASSSLAEQETQYF
TGTGCCAGCAGCTCCCTAGCGGAGCAAGAGACCCAGTACTTC
>14|TRBJ2-7|NA|TRBD2|TRBV29-1
CSVDGLAGRSEQYF
TGCAGCGTTGATGGACTAGCGGGGAGGAGCGAGCAGTACTTC
>15|TRBJ2-2|NA|NA|TRBV6-2/TRBV6-3
CASSPGTGSTGELFF
TGTGCCAGCAGTCCAGGAACAGGGAGCACCGGGGAGCTGTTTTTT
>15|TRBJ2-7|NA|NA|TRBV7-2
CASSLAQVRAYEQYF
TGTGCCAGCAGCTTAGCGCAGGTCCGGGCCTACGAGCAGTACTTC
>16|TRBJ2-1|many|TRBD1|TRBV29-1
CSVGGILQGAGNEQFF
TGCAGCGTTGGGGGGATCTTACAGGGGGCGGGAAATGAGCAGTTCTTC
>12|TRBJ1-4|few|NA|TRBV29-1
CSVEGEDEKLFF
TGCAGCGTTGAAGGGGAGGATGAAAAACTGTTTTTT
>14|TRBJ2-7|NA|TRBD1|TRBV25-1
CASSGLGQAYEQYF
TGTGCCAGCAGTGGTCTGGGACAGGCCTACGAGCAGTACTTC
>13|TRBJ1-2|once|NA|TRBV6-2/TRBV6-3
CASRHNQDYGYTF
TGTGCCAGCAGACATAACCAGGACTATGGCTACACCTTC
>13|TRBJ2-2|NA|NA|TRBV5-4
CASSLILAGELFF
TGTGCCAGCAGCTTAATTCTCGCGGGGGAGCTGTTTTTT
>13|TRBJ2-5|few|NA|TRBV12-5
CASGADSEETQYF
TGTGCTAGTGGTGCAGACAGTGAAGAGACCCAGTACTTC
>15|TRBJ2-7|NA|TRBD1|TRBV28
CASSPTGAVSYEQYF
TGTGCCAGCAGTCCCACAGGGGCGGTTAGCTACGAGCAGTACTTC